This TCR beta chain was profiled in a study of T cell changes during pregnancy in multiple sclerosis. Looked up from germline, CDR1 is SGHRS and CDR2 is YFSETQ. The CDR3 is made up of 13 amino acids. V lost 4 bases to trimming and J lost 1 base, with 5 bases between them. Only in-frame clones appear in the TCRdb table, and some are missing; sequencing was by immunoSEQ multiplex PCR. The sample comprises some 44,000 clones, about 85% of which are singletons, and over 0.85% rests with the top ten. The chain couples TRBV5-1 to TRBJ2-2; a possible D gene is TRBD1 (5 bases). The source was CD4+ T cells from peripheral blood mononuclear cells, collected after pregnancy. This receptor was obtained from a female donor with multiple sclerosis, enrolled in a pregnancy study. Written as DNA, the CDR3 is TGCGCCAGCAGCACAGGGAACACCGGGGAGCTGTTTTTT. Translating it yields CASSTGNTGELFF.